These T cell receptor beta chains were read from a single sample in a study of blood T cell repertoires in COVID-19. The protocol was immunoSEQ multiplex PCR, while the TCRdb copy is restricted to in-frame clones and leaves out a portion. This sample has approximately 290,000 clones, with about 91% found just once. The specimen was peripheral blood. The receptors come from a woman aged 55 to 70 with acute or convalescent COVID-19. Each CDR3 is given with its conserved first and last residue. A D gene is named only where the DNA matches it firmly. The listing skips clone size in some rows; elsewhere it reads once, few, many or a size class.

TRBJ2-1 | TRBV6-5 | NA | NA | TGTGCCAGCACCTCAGCGGGCGCCTACAATGAGCAGTTCTTC | CASTSAGAYNEQFF
TRBJ2-7 | TRBV19 | NA | NA | TGTGCCAGTAGTATGGCCTCCGGGACGGGAGCCTACGAGCAGTACTTC | CASSMASGTGAYEQYF
TRBJ2-7 | TRBV3-1/TRBV3-2 | TRBD1 | NA | TGTGCCAGCAGCCAAGATCCGGGACAGGGTTACGAGCAGTACTTC | CASSQDPGQGYEQYF
TRBJ1-6 | TRBV19 | NA | NA | TGTGCCAGTACGGACAAGAGCTCCTATAATTCACCCCTCCACTTT | CASTDKSSYNSPLHF
TRBJ2-1 | TRBV2 | NA | NA | TGTGCCAACTCTGATCTAAATGAGCAGTTCTTC | CANSDLNEQFF
TRBJ1-2 | TRBV5-1 | TRBD1 | NA | TGCGCCAGCAGCACCCCAGGGGGCAGGGGTGGCTACACCTTC | CASSTPGGRGGYTF
TRBJ1-2 | TRBV3-1/TRBV3-2 | TRBD1 | NA | TGTGCCAGCAGCCAAGAAGGGACAGTTTCGCCTACCAACTATGGCTACACCTTC | CASSQEGTVSPTNYGYTF
TRBJ1-6 | TRBV5-1 | TRBD1 | few | TGCGCCAGCAGCTTAACAGGGGAGAATTCACCCCTCCACTTT | CASSLTGENSPLHF
TRBJ1-5 | TRBV3-1/TRBV3-2 | NA | once | TGTGCCAGCAGCCGCGGCAATCAGCCCCAGCATTTT | CASSRGNQPQHF
TRBJ2-7 | TRBV19 | TRBD2 | NA | TGTGCCAGTAGTCTTAGCGGGACTAGCGGGACTAGCTACGAGCAGTACTTC | CASSLSGTSGTSYEQYF
TRBJ1-6 | TRBV5-1 | NA | NA | TGCGCCAGCAGCTTGGTGGGAGGGGAAAATTCACCCCTCCACTTT | CASSLVGGENSPLHF
TRBJ2-3 | TRBV27 | NA | NA | TGTGCCAGCAGTTTCCTCCGAGTTGTGGTCACAGATACGCAGTATTTT | CASSFLRVVVTDTQYF
TRBJ2-7 | TRBV15 | TRBD1 | NA | TGTGCCACCAGTATAAGGAGACAGGGTTTCCACGAGCAGTACTTC | CATSIRRQGFHEQYF
TRBJ1-1 | TRBV5-4 | NA | NA | TGTGCCAGCAGCTTGAATCAAAGGGAGTACGGCCCTGAAGCTTTCTTT | CASSLNQREYGPEAFF
TRBJ2-1 | TRBV30 | TRBD1 | NA | TGTGCCTGGAGTAAACAGGGGGATCGGGAGCAGTTCTTC | CAWSKQGDREQFF
TRBJ1-1 | TRBV5-4 | NA | NA | TGTGCCAGCAGCCCCATGCTCCATTCGACAGGGAACACTGAAGCTTTCTTT | CASSPMLHSTGNTEAFF
TRBJ1-6 | TRBV5-1 | NA | NA | TGCGCCAGCAGCTTGGTGGGGCCTAGCTCCTATAATTCACCCCTCCACTTT | CASSLVGPSSYNSPLHF
TRBJ1-3 | TRBV5-1 | NA | NA | TGCGCCAGCAGCTTGGCACGGGACTCCGACTCTGGAAACACCATATATTTT | CASSLARDSDSGNTIYF
TRBJ1-2 | TRBV7-8 | NA | NA | TGTGCCAGCAGCCGTGGGGGCAAGCTATCTAACTATGGCTACACCTTC | CASSRGGKLSNYGYTF
TRBJ2-2 | TRBV28 | NA | NA | TGTGCCATCCGGGGGAGCGTACCAAACACCGGGGAGCTGTTTTTT | CAIRGSVPNTGELFF
TRBJ2-3 | TRBV7-2 | TRBD1 | NA | TGTGCCAGCAGCCCTGGGACAGGTCGGTCAGATACGCAGTATTTT | CASSPGTGRSDTQYF
TRBJ1-2 | TRBV5-1 | NA | NA | TGCGCCAGCAGCCAGGGGACGACTATTAACTATGGCTACACCTTC | CASSQGTTINYGYTF
TRBJ2-7 | TRBV7-8 | TRBD2 | NA | TGTGCCAGCAGCTTAGGTCCACTAGCGAGCGGTTACGAGCAGTACTTC | CASSLGPLASGYEQYF
TRBJ2-1 | TRBV20-1 | NA | NA | TGCAGTGCTAGTCCCTGGGCCGTTAATGAGCAGTTCTTC | CSASPWAVNEQFF
TRBJ2-7 | TRBV7-9 | NA | NA | TGTGCCAGCAGTCGGACACTCACCTACGAGCAGTACTTC | CASSRTLTYEQYF
TRBJ2-5 | TRBV13 | TRBD2 | NA | TGTGCCAGCAGCGCCATAAATAGCGGGAGTGGTGAGACCCAGTACTTC | CASSAINSGSGETQYF
TRBJ1-2 | TRBV19 | NA | few | TGTGCCAGTAGTCCACAGGGTCATGGCTACACCTTC | CASSPQGHGYTF
TRBJ1-5 | TRBV19 | NA | NA | TGTGCCAGTAGTGAAGCCTATCAGCCCCAGCATTTT | CASSEAYQPQHF
TRBJ1-1 | TRBV4-1 | NA | NA | TGCGCCAGCAGCCAAGATCAGGGGAGAATGACTGAAGCTTTCTTT | CASSQDQGRMTEAFF
TRBJ2-1 | TRBV27 | TRBD1 | NA | TGTGCCAGCAGTTTATCGGGACAGATATACAATGAGCAGTTCTTC | CASSLSGQIYNEQFF
TRBJ2-3 | TRBV28 | TRBD2 | NA | TGTGCCAGCAGTGCCACCGGGACTAGCGCAGATACGCAGTATTTT | CASSATGTSADTQYF